This T cell receptor beta chain appears in the sequencing data of a study of blood T cell repertoires in COVID-19. Study summary: Sites in the United States, Italy and Spain provided acute and convalescent COVID-19 samples. Sources were T cells, B-cell-depleted T cells, or PBMCs; the material itself was cDNA or gDNA.

The CDR3 has 20 amino acids. Germline V gene data show CDR1 as ENHRY and CDR2 as SYGVKD. The trim removed 2 bases at V and 1 base at J, leaving 14 bases unmatched. Per the study methods: Nucleated cell number was recorded as an estimate derived from reference gene primer amplification. Measured with immunoSEQ multiplex PCR; TCRdb has only the in-frame clones, and not every one. That table is the source of V, J and clone size, and D and trimming were worked out from the DNA. The sample contains roughly 250,000 clones, around 82% of which appear only once. The TCR comes from a human donor in a cohort sampled during active COVID-19. The sample consisted of peripheral blood. The J gene is TRBJ2-5, the V gene TRBV10-3; 12 nucleotides agree with TRBD2. CDR3 region: CAISESEEASGGAIQETQYF. CDR3 nucleotide sequence: TGTGCCATCAGTGAGAGCGAAGAGGCTAGCGGGGGGGCGATCCAAGAGACCCAGTACTTC.